This TCR beta chain is from a study of T cell responses to AZD1222 COVID-19 vaccine (dated by TCRdb to the early 2020s). At the level of the whole study: AZD1222 recipients with second doses at about 4 weeks or about 12 weeks were pooled, because spike-specific TCR depth and breadth did not differ between schedules. Trial participants were enrolled into age subgroups of 18-55, 56-69 and 70-plus years, which contained 148, 28 and 57 TCR-sequenced participants, respectively. A total of 233 trial participants underwent TCR sequencing, of whom 207 received two doses of AZD1222 and about 25 received two doses of the MenACWY control vaccine.

The CDR3 regions of human TCRbeta chains were analyzed by immunosequencing. Under the source paper's analysis protocol: Repertoire TCRs were matched against a reference library of SARS-CoV-2-specific TCRs generated with the MIRA antigen-specificity platform. Breadth was defined as the fraction of unique TCRs that were SARS-CoV-2-associated. Depth was defined as the fraction of total T cells that were SARS-CoV-2-associated. Each spike-specific TCR was assigned to its reactive spike region and to a CD4 or CD8 class using the MIRA data. Log10-transformed breadth and depth values were compared by one-way ANOVA with Sidak's multiple comparisons tests. In its TCRdb copy, this immuneACCESS table keeps in-frame sequences only and misses some clones. Where compared with another copy, unresolved V genes explain less than half of these, and the others have no known cause. V, J and clone size are those of that table, while D and trimming were read from the DNA. This sample comprises tens of thousands of clones, roughly 90% of them detected only once. The biggest ten clones account for roughly 3.9% of the sample.

Reading from cysteine to phenylalanine, the CDR3 counts 16 amino acids. CDR3 DNA only is kept here, 48 bases in frame from base 1. CDR1 and CDR2 are drawn from the germline V gene (reference sequence): LNHDA, SQIVND. Here V drops 1 base and J drops 15 bases, and the junction holds 17 bases not matched to any gene. This specimen's time point label, interpreted: baseline before first vaccination. Vaccinee samples came from UK trials COV001 and COV002, including a single-blind randomized controlled phase 2/3 trial of AZD1222 (ChAdOx1 nCoV-19) in healthy adults. For TCRbeta chain sequencing, PBMC samples from trial participants were taken at day 0 and at day 28 after the second dose. As for this clone: Its antigen is currently not known. Nothing much larger sits one base from this clone, and base qualities are not available.

Results and caveats for the whole study, not just this receptor: The 56-69-year group was small, and its depth increase did not reach significance, likely because of low power. After two AZD1222 doses, both the breadth and the depth of spike-specific TCRs were significantly higher than at day 0 and than in MenACWY recipients. CD4 TCRs associated with the vaccine covered the entire spike protein, and the dominant responses were in regions 160-218 and 743-854. Because no day 14 peak-response samples were available, the repertoires could be characterized only after the peak T cell response. Participants were mostly white British and included more females than males, and it was suggested by the authors that clonal diversity may have been underestimated. Conclusions about previously exposed vaccinees are limited, since just 5 to 7 AZD1222 recipients were seropositive for SARS-CoV-2 at baseline. Reportedly, close to half of the unique spike-specific TCRs recognized epitopes lying outside the regions that are mutated in the B.1.351 and B.1.1.7 variants.

The input for sequencing was peripheral blood, taken on day 0 of AZD1222 vaccination. This TCR came from an adult in good health. Rearrangement joined TRBV19 to TRBJ1-4; 7 junctional bases match TRBD1. The CDR3: CASSIGLGTVSPIMFF. The DNA reads as follows: TGTGCCAGTAGTATAGGTCTCGGGACAGTCTCTCCTATTATGTTTTTT.